The rows below give T cell receptor beta chains drawn from one sample of a study of CD8 T cells in ankylosing spondylitis. TCRdb redid the calling of the 5' RACE reads with MiXCR, one entry per CDR3 protein. The data show 300,000 to 350,000 distinct CDR3 sequences, with around 21% seen just once and around 3.2% held by the top ten. What was sequenced was blood, either unsorted or a sorted T cell fraction (not recorded which). These receptors all stem from a female donor with ankylosing spondylitis or in good health (not recorded which). The CDR3 runs from the conserved cysteine through the conserved F or W. The D gene is left open where the match is weak.

D gene,V gene,J gene,CDR3 protein
TRBD1,TRBV3-1,TRBJ2-7,CASSQSPGQSTYEQYF
TRBD1,TRBV7-2,TRBJ2-7,CASSVGTGGQYF
NA,TRBV20-1,TRBJ1-1,CSASDSKNTEAFF
TRBD2,TRBV4-3,TRBJ2-1,CASSPRTSGGQPSYNEQFF
TRBD1,TRBV5-6,TRBJ2-3,CASSWQGEDTQYF
TRBD2,TRBV3-1,TRBJ2-2,CASSGLAGGGELFF
TRBD2,TRBV12-3/TRBV12-4,TRBJ2-2,CASSFAGGMYTGELFF
NA,TRBV4-3,TRBJ2-7,CASSQVAEAYEQYF
TRBD2,TRBV20-1,TRBJ2-1,CSARDGLAGGTMTGNEQFF
TRBD2,TRBV24-1,TRBJ2-1,CATSDSGTKYEQFF
NA,TRBV5-1,TRBJ2-6,CASSDTVVSGANVLTF
TRBD2,TRBV19,TRBJ2-1,CASSGLAGISYNEQFF
TRBD2,TRBV7-2,TRBJ2-1,CASSSSGGLAGGEQFF
TRBD1,TRBV19,TRBJ2-1,CASSRDRELYNEQFF
TRBD1,TRBV20-1,TRBJ2-3,CSVLLDRLGTDTQYF
NA,TRBV4-2,TRBJ2-5,CASSQGQAPQETQYF
NA,TRBV25-1,TRBJ2-1,CASKLTHEQFF
NA,TRBV6-5,TRBJ2-1,CASSYSLAIRGGNEQFF
NA,TRBV27,TRBJ2-3,CASSFGTLTDTQYF
NA,TRBV5-1,TRBJ2-3,CASNPTASSTDTQYF
NA,TRBV28,TRBJ2-6,CASSIDSGANVLTF
NA,TRBV7-2,TRBJ2-2,CASSLGTRGAGELFF
TRBD2,TRBV5-5,TRBJ2-3,CASSRDGTSGISDTQYF
NA,TRBV6-2/TRBV6-3,TRBJ1-5,CATFSHGDNQPQHF
NA,TRBV10-3,TRBJ2-3,CAISANGRADTQYF
TRBD2,TRBV24-1,TRBJ2-1,CATSDPPLAGSNEQFF
NA,TRBV6-2/TRBV6-3,TRBJ2-4,CASSYAENIQYF
NA,TRBV29-1,TRBJ2-3,CSVMWGRWGSPDTQYF